This TCR beta chain originates from a study of CD8+CD57+ T cells in acquired aplastic anemia. About the study: The mean DNA yield obtained from sorted CD4+ and CD8+ cells came to 3 to 3.5 ug.

The table lists this clonotype with a count of one. Its target is unknown. The template for TCR beta VDJ and CDR3 sequence profiling was genomic DNA. TCRdb recomputed calls from the reads with MiXCR, one row per CDR3 protein. Of around 430,000 distinct CDR3 sequences in the sample, around 32% were seen once. General observations from the study: The study found no significant CD8+ Simpson's diversity difference between patients and controls.

Flow cytometry had shown expanded CD8+CD57+ cells in the patients chosen for sequencing. When blood sampling took place, the patients had received no therapy. CDR3 length: 14 amino acids. Trimming removed 4 bases from V and 4 bases from J, with 12 bases in between. Germline V gives CDR1 SGHRS, CDR2 YFSETQ. This chain connects TRBV5-1 to TRBJ2-1, with D possibly being TRBD2 (5 bases). This sequence originates from a human donor with aplastic anemia. The sample comprised sorted CD4+, CD8+, or CD8+CD57+ T cells (not recorded which) from PBMCs. As DNA, the CDR3 is TGCGCCAGCAGCCGGAACGGGGTATACAATGAGCAGTTCTTC. It encodes CASSRNGVYNEQFF. Full variable domain (remainder filled in from reference TRBV5-1 and TRBJ2-1): KAGVTQTPRYLIKTRGQQVTLSCSPISGHRSVSWYQQTPGQGLQFLFEYFSETQRNKGNFPGRFSGRQFSNSRSEMNVSTLELGDSALYLCASSRNGVYNEQFFGPGTRLTVL.